Sequencing of this T cell receptor beta chain was carried out in a study of cytomegalovirus exposure and HLA in healthy donors. Germline assignment: CDR1 SGHTA and CDR2 FQGNSA. The junction had 5 bases not matched to a gene; V was cut back by 5 bases and J by 4 bases. The CDR3 extends over 15 amino acids. Study-wide points: With later analysis, a missense DCLRE1C variant became linked to TCR beta V- and J-gene trimming.

Use of 60 Vbeta and 13 Jbeta primers characterized the PCR. Assay used: immunoSEQ multiplex PCR; TCRdb lists only in-frame clones, some missing. The sample yields some 190,000 clones, 80% seen once. This clone was detected a few times. Antigen unknown. The sequenced sample consisted of PBMCs. The chain has TRBV7-2 and TRBJ1-2, with 12 bases that match TRBD1. The TCR sequence derives from a girl aged 5-17 years in good health and CMV-seropositive. CDR3 in amino acids: CASSHGTGGLYGYTF. CDR3 sequence (DNA): TGTGCCAGCAGCCATGGGACAGGGGGCCTCTATGGCTACACCTTC.